A selection of T cell receptor beta chains follows, all from one sample in a study of cytomegalovirus exposure and HLA in healthy donors. Produced via immunoSEQ multiplex PCR; TCRdb's table is partial and in-frame only. The sample holds 150,000 or so clones, about 8.9% seen once. The sequenced sample consisted of PBMCs. Every receptor here comes from a man over 45 in good health and CMV-seronegative. The CDR3 runs from the conserved cysteine through the conserved F or W.

j_call: TRBJ1-1; v_call: TRBV5-4; cdr3_aa: CASSIKGTVVTEAFF
j_call: TRBJ1-5; v_call: TRBV7-9; cdr3_aa: CASSLGAGGQPQHF
j_call: TRBJ2-3; v_call: TRBV11-2; cdr3_aa: CASSPGQGPTDTQYF
j_call: TRBJ2-1; v_call: TRBV5-1; cdr3_aa: CASSLEGAGSVDEQFF
j_call: TRBJ2-3; v_call: TRBV4-2; cdr3_aa: CASSQDTGLAGTDTQYF
j_call: TRBJ1-3; v_call: TRBV23-1; cdr3_aa: CAVMTGPSSGNTIYF
j_call: TRBJ2-4; v_call: TRBV9; cdr3_aa: CASSVDEGGLGKNIQYF
j_call: TRBJ1-2; v_call: TRBV28; cdr3_aa: CASSLDNTQTGGGSGGYTF
j_call: TRBJ2-6; v_call: TRBV6-5; cdr3_aa: CASSYSDRSGANVLTF
j_call: TRBJ1-2; v_call: TRBV10-3; cdr3_aa: CAITKRAEDPRDNYGYTF
j_call: TRBJ2-1; v_call: TRBV18; cdr3_aa: CASSPHGGNYNEQFF
j_call: TRBJ1-1; v_call: TRBV2; cdr3_aa: CASNRDRGDNTEAFF
j_call: TRBJ1-2; v_call: TRBV29-1; cdr3_aa: CSVEESPGAGYTF
j_call: TRBJ2-7; v_call: TRBV6-1; cdr3_aa: CASREQVYEQYF
j_call: TRBJ1-1; v_call: TRBV19; cdr3_aa: CASSLPLLSTEAFF
j_call: TRBJ1-5; v_call: TRBV6-1; cdr3_aa: CASSDGLLSNQPQHF
j_call: TRBJ1-4; v_call: TRBV30; cdr3_aa: CAWSHGGATNEKLFF
j_call: TRBJ2-5; v_call: TRBV27; cdr3_aa: CASSLSQFKETQYF
j_call: TRBJ2-7; v_call: TRBV2; cdr3_aa: CASGRGEGYEQYF
j_call: TRBJ1-1; v_call: TRBV19; cdr3_aa: CASSILTEAFF
j_call: TRBJ2-7; v_call: TRBV6-1; cdr3_aa: CASAGGHHYEQYF
j_call: TRBJ2-1; v_call: TRBV15; cdr3_aa: CATSRGRVDNEQFF
j_call: TRBJ2-1; v_call: TRBV6-5; cdr3_aa: CASRPDRGHNEQFF
j_call: TRBJ2-3; v_call: TRBV4-2; cdr3_aa: CASSQELAGGGDTQYF
j_call: TRBJ1-3; v_call: TRBV27; cdr3_aa: CASSTNKQGSSGNTIYF
j_call: TRBJ1-5; v_call: TRBV4-2; cdr3_aa: CASSQPSARSNQPQHF
j_call: TRBJ1-1; v_call: TRBV7-8; cdr3_aa: CASSSPDRGLTEAFF
j_call: TRBJ1-2; v_call: TRBV19; cdr3_aa: CASSIGREYGYTF
j_call: TRBJ2-5; v_call: TRBV5-1; cdr3_aa: CASSLIPRAEETQYF
j_call: TRBJ2-7; v_call: TRBV19; cdr3_aa: CASSMSGFYEQYF
j_call: TRBJ1-2; v_call: TRBV6-5; cdr3_aa: CAARGQGAYGYTF
j_call: TRBJ1-2; v_call: TRBV29-1; cdr3_aa: CSVESGADRGIKGYTF
j_call: TRBJ2-2; v_call: TRBV2; cdr3_aa: CASSEEVPPRGELFF
j_call: TRBJ2-7; v_call: TRBV11-1; cdr3_aa: CASSLGKYTDMEREQYF
j_call: TRBJ2-7; v_call: TRBV30; cdr3_aa: CAWSVRDRGIYEQYF